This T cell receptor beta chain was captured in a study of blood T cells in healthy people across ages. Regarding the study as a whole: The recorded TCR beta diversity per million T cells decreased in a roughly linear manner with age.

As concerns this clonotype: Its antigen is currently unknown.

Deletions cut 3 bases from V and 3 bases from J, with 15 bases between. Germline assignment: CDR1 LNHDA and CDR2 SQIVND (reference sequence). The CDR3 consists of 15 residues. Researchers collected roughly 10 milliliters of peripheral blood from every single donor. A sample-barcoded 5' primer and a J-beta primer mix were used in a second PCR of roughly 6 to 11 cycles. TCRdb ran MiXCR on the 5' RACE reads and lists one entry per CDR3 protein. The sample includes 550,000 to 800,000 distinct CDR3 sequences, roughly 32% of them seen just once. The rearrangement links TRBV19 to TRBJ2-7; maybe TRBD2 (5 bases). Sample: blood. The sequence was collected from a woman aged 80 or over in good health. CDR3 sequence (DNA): TGTGCCAGTAGTATGCGCATGGACTCCTTCTACGAGCAGTACTTC. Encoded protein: CASSMRMDSFYEQYF.